Listed here are 6 T cell receptor beta chains from one sample, sequenced in a study of Siglec-9 on CD8 T cells in melanoma. Sequencing used immunoSEQ multiplex PCR; TCRdb keeps in-frame clones, though not all of them. Among 25,000 to 35,000 clones listed, less than 85% were seen once. What was sequenced was Siglec-9- CD8+ T cells sorted from blood. These receptors were obtained from a human donor in good health.

This chain links TRBV7-8 with TRBJ2-7, with D hard to call. This CDR3 is built from 15 residues. The V gene's germline CDR1 is SGHVS and CDR2 FQNEAQ. V lost 0 bases and J 2 bases, leaving 11 bases between the germline ends. CDR3 nucleotide sequence: TGTGCCAGCAGCTTAGCGTCGGGCAGCACCTACGAGCAGTACTTC. Its protein product is CASSLASGSTYEQYF.

The J gene is TRBJ1-1, the V gene TRBV25-1, with D possibly TRBD1 on 6 matching bases. V gave up 6 bases and J gave up 3 bases, with 8 bases separating them. CDR3 length: 12 residues. Per germline, CDR1 MGHDK and CDR2 SYGVNS. CDR3 sequence (DNA): TGTGCCAGCAGGGACAGACACACTGAAGCTTTCTTT. The encoded protein is CASRDRHTEAFF.

J is TRBJ1-1 and V is TRBV19; TRBD1 agrees at 7 bases. The V gene end was trimmed by 1 base and the J gene end by 2 bases; junction bases not matched to a gene: 4. This CDR3 is built from 15 residues. Germline-derived CDR1 and CDR2 are LNHDA and SQIVND (reference sequence). CDR3 DNA: TGTGCCAGTAGTATAGCGGGACAGCTAAACACTGAAGCTTTCTTT. Its translation: CASSIAGQLNTEAFF.

The chain links TRBV11-2 to TRBJ2-3, with D possibly TRBD2 on 5 matching bases. Germline assignment: CDR1 SGHAT and CDR2 FQNNGV. The V end was cut by 1 base, the J end by 4 bases, with 18 bases between. This CDR3 contains 17 residues. CDR3 region: CASSLVEGELWADTQYF. CDR3 DNA: TGTGCCAGCAGCTTAGTCGAGGGAGAATTATGGGCAGATACGCAGTATTTT.

The CDR3 coding sequence is TGTGCCAGCAGCTTAGCTCGGACAGGGGCGGACTACACCTTC. Translation gives CASSLARTGADYTF. The J gene is TRBJ1-2, the V gene TRBV7-9, with TRBD1 matching over 9 bases. The germline CDR1 and CDR2 sequences are SEHNR and FQNEAQ (reference sequence). The V and J ends lost 0 bases and 10 bases, in that order; junction bases with no gene match: 6. CDR3 length equals 14 residues.

The chain is built from TRBV10-2 and TRBJ1-5, with D hard to call. The V gene lost 6 bases and the J gene lost 4 bases, with 13 bases spanning the gap. Germline V gene lookup returns CDR1 WSHSY and CDR2 SAAADI. The CDR3 is 14 amino acids. The CDR3 bases are TGCGCCAGCAGGGTGACCGGACTGAATCAGCCCCAGCATTTT. This codes for CASRVTGLNQPQHF.